A selection of T cell receptor beta chains follows, all from one sample in a study of cytomegalovirus exposure and HLA in healthy donors. Repertoires were generated with immunoSEQ multiplex PCR, while TCRdb's copy carries only in-frame clones and drops some. The sample yields roughly 80,000 clones, around 78% seen once. Sequencing was carried out using PBMCs. The source is a man between 40 and 49 years old in good health and CMV-seronegative. Each CDR3 is given with its conserved first and last residue. A D gene is named only where the DNA matches it firmly. Clone size appears in some rows only: once, few, many, or a class for an expanded clone.

CDR3 length	clone size	D gene	J gene	V gene	CDR3 protein	CDR3 DNA
14	-	-	TRBJ1-4	TRBV19	CASSKADSGGKLFF	TGTGCCAGTAGTAAAGCGGACTCCGGGGGAAAACTGTTTTTT
16	-	-	TRBJ2-7	TRBV4-3	CASSQDLVGTAYEQYF	TGCGCCAGCAGCCAAGATCTGGTCGGCACAGCCTACGAGCAGTACTTC
15	-	-	TRBJ1-1	TRBV7-9	CASSLVVGGETEAFF	TGTGCCAGCAGCTTAGTAGTAGGGGGTGAAACTGAAGCTTTCTTT
15	medium-sized	TRBD2	TRBJ2-2	TRBV10-2	CASRLAGGPGGELFF	TGCGCCAGCAGACTAGCGGGGGGGCCTGGCGGGGAGCTGTTTTTT
13	-	TRBD1	TRBJ1-3	TRBV30	CAWSLTGADTIYF	TGTGCCTGGAGTCTTACAGGGGCGGACACCATATATTTT
15	few	TRBD1	TRBJ1-2	TRBV4-2	CASSQGPGQGGGYTF	TGTGCCAGCAGCCAAGGCCCCGGACAGGGGGGTGGCTACACCTTC
14	-	-	TRBJ2-2	TRBV7-3	CASSLTRDTGELFF	TGTGCCAGCAGCTTAACGAGGGACACCGGGGAGCTGTTTTTT
12	-	-	TRBJ1-2	TRBV10-3	CAISEAVYGYTF	TGTGCCATCAGTGAGGCAGTTTATGGCTACACCTTC
16	-	TRBD1	TRBJ1-4	TRBV5-1	CASSFAGTGVNEKLFF	TGCGCCAGCAGCTTTGCTGGGACAGGGGTTAATGAAAAACTGTTTTTT
12	-	TRBD1	TRBJ1-2	TRBV6-6	CASSGTADGYTF	TGTGCCAGCAGTGGGACAGCGGATGGCTACACCTTC
14	-	-	TRBJ2-2	TRBV6-6	CASSYIANTGELFF	TGTGCCAGCAGTTACATAGCGAACACCGGGGAGCTGTTTTTT
14	few	-	TRBJ2-7	TRBV5-5	CASSLAGVPYEQYF	TGTGCCAGCAGCTTGGCAGGGGTCCCCTACGAGCAGTACTTC
16	-	TRBD1	TRBJ1-3	TRBV19	CASSRPGTGAGNTIYF	TGTGCCAGTAGTAGGCCAGGGACAGGGGCTGGAAACACCATATATTTT
13	-	-	TRBJ2-3	TRBV7-9	CASSLEGTDTQYF	TGTGCCAGCAGCTTGGAGGGGACAGATACGCAGTATTTT
15	-	-	TRBJ1-5	TRBV7-9	CASSLEGRGNQPQHF	TGTGCCAGCAGCTTAGAGGGTAGGGGAAATCAGCCCCAGCATTTT
16	-	TRBD1	TRBJ2-5	TRBV9	CASSALPTGKSETQYF	TGTGCCAGCAGCGCTCTTCCGACAGGGAAGTCGGAGACCCAGTACTTC
11	few	-	TRBJ1-2	TRBV30	CAWATAYGYTF	TGTGCCTGGGCGACAGCTTATGGCTACACCTTC
12	-	-	TRBJ2-3	TRBV6-5	CASSSFTDTQYF	TGTGCCAGCAGTTCATTCACAGATACGCAGTATTTT
16	few	-	TRBJ1-6	TRBV4-3	CASSQEGHRSNSPLHF	TGCGCCAGCAGCCAAGAAGGACACCGGAGTAATTCACCCCTCCACTTT
14	-	-	TRBJ2-3	TRBV7-9	CASRHGKAVDTQYF	TGTGCCAGCAGGCACGGGAAGGCAGTGGATACGCAGTATTTT
15	-	-	TRBJ2-1	TRBV7-9	CASSLEEGGYNEQFF	TGTGCCAGCAGCTTAGAGGAGGGGGGGTACAATGAGCAGTTCTTC
14	-	TRBD2	TRBJ2-3	TRBV7-9	CASNPLAGGDTQYF	TGTGCCAGCAACCCACTAGCGGGGGGAGATACGCAGTATTTT
13	-	TRBD1	TRBJ1-1	TRBV7-3	CASSEDRVTEAFF	TGTGCCAGCAGCGAAGACAGGGTTACTGAAGCTTTCTTT
13	-	-	TRBJ2-5	TRBV6-4	CASSATLGETQYF	TGTGCCAGCAGCGCGACTTTGGGAGAGACCCAGTACTTC
14	-	TRBD1	TRBJ2-1	TRBV11-3	CASSGRDRVGEQFF	TGTGCCAGCAGCGGCCGGGACAGGGTGGGGGAGCAGTTCTTC
12	-	-	TRBJ1-2	TRBV6-7	CAHRGGNYGYTF	TGTGCCCACCGCGGGGGCAACTATGGCTACACCTTC
16	-	-	TRBJ2-1	TRBV4-1	CASSQVWQGKYNEQFF	TGCGCCAGCAGCCAAGTCTGGCAGGGGAAGTACAATGAGCAGTTCTTC
15	-	-	TRBJ1-3	TRBV6-6	CASSYEGFRVYTIYF	TGTGCCAGCAGTTACGAGGGCTTTCGCGTATACACCATATATTTT
13	once	-	TRBJ1-1	TRBV19	CASSIDRVGGAFF	TGTGCCAGTAGTATAGATCGAGTGGGAGGAGCTTTCTTT
15	-	-	TRBJ2-6	TRBV19	CASTKGQTGANVLTF	TGTGCCAGTACCAAAGGACAAACTGGGGCCAACGTCCTGACTTTC